This T cell receptor beta chain was recorded in a study of blood T cell repertoires in COVID-19. As for the study in general: Material from acute and convalescent COVID-19 was sourced from the United States, Italy and Spain. PBMCs, B-cell-depleted T cells, or T cells provided the cDNA or gDNA that made up the material.

The authors' processing: Amplified reference gene primers provided the basis for estimating nucleated cell counts. Sequenced by immunoSEQ multiplex PCR; TCRdb stores in-frame clones only, minus some. For V, J and clone size, that table is used; D and trimming come from the DNA. The sample holds 140,000 or so clones; 60% to 85% are singletons and the top ten take over 15%. This CDR3 spans 13 amino acids. With V trimmed by 2 bases and J by 4 bases, 0 bases remained unmatched. Germline V lookup: CDR1 MNHNS, CDR2 SASEGT. The TCR was taken from a man aged 45-60 years with acute or convalescent COVID-19. Sequences were obtained from peripheral blood. The J gene is TRBJ2-3, the V gene TRBV6-1; 7 bases are a match to TRBD1. CDR3 sequence: CASSETGADTQYF. In DNA, the CDR3 is TGTGCCAGCAGTGAAACAGGGGCAGATACGCAGTATTTT.